The source of this TCR beta chain is a study of shared clonotypes between healthy human individuals. Clones were sequenced by immunoSEQ multiplex PCR, and TCRdb holds only the in-frame ones, with some missing. The data contain 90,000 to 120,000 clones, 68% of them singletons. Trimming took 1 base from V and 10 from J; bases not matched to a gene: 7. CDR1 is SGHTS and CDR2 is YDEGEE in the germline V gene. This CDR3 contains 13 residues. The TCR originated in a woman under 40 in good health. The sample comprised memory CD8+ T cells sorted from blood. Stated subset: CD45RO+ cells pooled with CCR7-negative TemRA cells. The V gene is TRBV5-8, the J gene TRBJ1-1; 7 positions match TRBD1. The CDR3 DNA reads TGTGCCAGCAGCTTGTGGGGGCAGGGGGGAGCTTTCTTT. Residues: CASSLWGQGGAFF.